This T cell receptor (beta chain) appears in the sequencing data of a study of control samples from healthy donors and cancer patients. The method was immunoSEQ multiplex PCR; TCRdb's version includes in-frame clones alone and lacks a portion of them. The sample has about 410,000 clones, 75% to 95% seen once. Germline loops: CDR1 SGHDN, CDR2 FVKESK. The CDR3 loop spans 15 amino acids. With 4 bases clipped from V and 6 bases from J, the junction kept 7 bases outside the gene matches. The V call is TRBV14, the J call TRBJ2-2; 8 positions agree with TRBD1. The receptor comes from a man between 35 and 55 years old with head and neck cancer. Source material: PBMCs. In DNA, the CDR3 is TGTGCCAGCAGCCCATACCAGGGGGCGGCCGGGGAGCTGTTTTTT. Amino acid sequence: CASSPYQGAAGELFF.